This is a list of T cell receptor beta chains from one sample in a study of T cells expressing NK-cell markers. TCRdb reanalyzed the 5' RACE reads and collapses them to one entry per CDR3 protein, without DNA. The listing contains some 300,000 distinct CDR3 sequences. The sequenced sample consisted of blood T cells: a sorted CD56 or NKG2C T cell subset, CD4+ or CD8+ T cells, or bulk PBMC T cells (not recorded which). These receptor sequences come from a man aged 18 to 29 in good health. Each CDR3 is given with its conserved first and last residue.

j_call v_call cdr3_aa
TRBJ2-1 TRBV10-3 CAISERDTGGSSYNEQFF
TRBJ1-6 TRBV12-3/TRBV12-4 CASSPSFGLDNSPLHF
TRBJ2-5 TRBV7-8 CASSRRLAGAETQYF
TRBJ2-3 TRBV20-1 CSARSPVWRVIDTQYF
TRBJ2-7 TRBV18 CASSRNTGTVYEQYF
TRBJ2-1 TRBV7-6 CASSLDRRDFYNEQFF
TRBJ2-1 TRBV4-1 CASSEEGKRRTYNEQFF
TRBJ2-7 TRBV13 CASSLGRVRTSGTFSYEQYF
TRBJ2-2 TRBV12-3/TRBV12-4 CASRREKRDAGELFF
TRBJ1-5 TRBV5-4 CASSLGTGKGNQPQHF
TRBJ2-5 TRBV20-1 CSASSSPVGETQYF
TRBJ1-1 TRBV18 CASSPVSGGYEAFF
TRBJ2-7 TRBV20-1 CSASELAGLYEQYF
TRBJ2-1 TRBV20-1 CSAAQGVPYNEQFF
TRBJ2-2 TRBV25-1 CASSDDRRWNTGELFF
TRBJ2-3 TRBV5-1 CASSPYSDRGRADTQYF
TRBJ2-2 TRBV19 CASSIGERLNTGELFF
TRBJ2-3 TRBV4-3 CASSTGRGGTDTQYF
TRBJ1-2 TRBV28 CASSFLRGIYGYTF
TRBJ2-7 TRBV27 CASSLPGRGEQYF
TRBJ2-1 TRBV20-1 CSERGRFSYNEQFF
TRBJ1-5 TRBV9 CASSGRGRNQPQHF
TRBJ1-1 TRBV14 CASSFLEGDAFF
TRBJ2-1 TRBV5-1 CASSFYRGPKNEQFF
TRBJ2-2 TRBV6-5 CASSYELAATGELFF
TRBJ1-1 TRBV12-3/TRBV12-4 CASSPRQGLGFTEAFF
TRBJ2-5 TRBV10-3 CAISVRGFGETQYF
TRBJ2-5 TRBV24-1 CATRGTAQETQYF
TRBJ1-6 TRBV10-3 CAISGQALSGSPLHF
TRBJ2-1 TRBV19 CASSSLAGMYNEQFF
TRBJ2-1 TRBV6-2/TRBV6-3 CASSSPGTGYNEQFF
TRBJ2-3 TRBV2 CASSGGGDTQYF
TRBJ1-1 TRBV6-6 CASSYDWGTEAFF
TRBJ1-3 TRBV4-3 CASSHNTGFGNTIYF
TRBJ2-5 TRBV29-1 CSVVMSGPQVGETQYF
TRBJ2-1 TRBV27 CASSLSRLTNEQFF
TRBJ2-7 TRBV5-1 CASSPDRISYEQYF
TRBJ2-6 TRBV10-3 CAISESIGASGANVLTF
TRBJ1-2 TRBV24-1 CASQPGHGLYGYTF
TRBJ2-3 TRBV20-1 CSAPDPLPNTDTQYF
TRBJ2-1 TRBV5-1 CASSAELATSGVNEQFF
TRBJ1-2 TRBV18 CASSPRQVPSVNYGYTF
TRBJ1-1 TRBV29-1 CSTQGAGNTEAFF
TRBJ1-5 TRBV6-1 CASSVYRTGSGGSEKPQHF
TRBJ2-1 TRBV5-1 CASSLVLRLGDEQFF
TRBJ2-7 TRBV4-3 CASSQDPREGYEQYF
TRBJ2-1 TRBV5-1 CASSLLLADNEQFF
TRBJ1-1 TRBV29-1 CSVAGEENTEAFF
TRBJ2-7 TRBV30 CAWGSFYEQYF
TRBJ2-3 TRBV5-1 CASSRERDTQYF
TRBJ2-3 TRBV24-1 CATSDARDIADTQYF
TRBJ1-5 TRBV5-1 CASSFGENQPQHF
TRBJ2-1 TRBV12-3/TRBV12-4 CASSLAGFGVNEQFF
TRBJ2-1 TRBV12-3/TRBV12-4 CASAPGQGRFGQFF
TRBJ2-1 TRBV5-1 CASTLGRGLAGGQPYNEQFF
TRBJ2-3 TRBV10-3 CAISARLAGGPDTQYF
TRBJ2-1 TRBV5-1 CASSSGLAGVNNEQFF
TRBJ2-1 TRBV20-1 CSASAEEFYYNEQFF
TRBJ2-3 TRBV18 CASSPIGQGESDTQYF